This section outlines one T cell receptor (beta chain) sequence together with its context. Its antigen is still unknown. Here immunoSEQ multiplex PCR was the method, and the copy in TCRdb shows in-frame clones only, minus some. This table holds 80,000 to 100,000 clones, approximately 90% found once. Per the germline V gene, CDR1 is SEHNR and CDR2 is FQNEAQ (reference sequence). V was clipped by 5 bases and J by 7 bases; unmatched bases: 4. The CDR3 consists of 15 residues. This entry is derived from a study of OX40 agonist ivuxolimab in advanced cancers. Across the whole study: An anti-OX40 (CD134) antibody with agonistic activity, ivuxolimab, was administered to patients. Notes on the study in general: Within 6 weeks, CD4+ and CD8+ blood T cells expanded clonally at 0.1 to 3.0 mg/kg. Compared with CD4+, CD8+ T cells on average had more expanded clones.

Source: CD4+ or CD8+ T cells sorted from blood, taken in a trial of the OX40 agonist ivuxolimab. This rearrangement joins TRBV7-9 to TRBJ2-1, with 14 bases aligning to TRBD2. This clonotype originated in an adult with an advanced solid tumor such as melanoma, head and neck, liver or kidney cancer. The CDR3 protein is CASSLRTSGRNEQFF. The CDR3 nucleotides read TGTGCCAGCAGCCTTCGGACTAGCGGGAGGAATGAGCAGTTCTTC.